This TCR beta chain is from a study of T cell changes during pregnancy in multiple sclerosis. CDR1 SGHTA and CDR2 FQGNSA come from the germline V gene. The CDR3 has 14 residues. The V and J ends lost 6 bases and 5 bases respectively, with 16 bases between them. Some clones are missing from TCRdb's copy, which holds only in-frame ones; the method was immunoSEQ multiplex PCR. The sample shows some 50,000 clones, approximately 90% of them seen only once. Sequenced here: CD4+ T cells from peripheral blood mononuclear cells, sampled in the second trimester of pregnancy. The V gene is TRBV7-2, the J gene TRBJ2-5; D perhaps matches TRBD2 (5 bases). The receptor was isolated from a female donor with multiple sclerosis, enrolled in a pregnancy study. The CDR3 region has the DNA TGTGCCAGCAGTCCCTTGGGGTCGGGGGAGACCCAGTACTTC. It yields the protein CASSPLGSGETQYF.